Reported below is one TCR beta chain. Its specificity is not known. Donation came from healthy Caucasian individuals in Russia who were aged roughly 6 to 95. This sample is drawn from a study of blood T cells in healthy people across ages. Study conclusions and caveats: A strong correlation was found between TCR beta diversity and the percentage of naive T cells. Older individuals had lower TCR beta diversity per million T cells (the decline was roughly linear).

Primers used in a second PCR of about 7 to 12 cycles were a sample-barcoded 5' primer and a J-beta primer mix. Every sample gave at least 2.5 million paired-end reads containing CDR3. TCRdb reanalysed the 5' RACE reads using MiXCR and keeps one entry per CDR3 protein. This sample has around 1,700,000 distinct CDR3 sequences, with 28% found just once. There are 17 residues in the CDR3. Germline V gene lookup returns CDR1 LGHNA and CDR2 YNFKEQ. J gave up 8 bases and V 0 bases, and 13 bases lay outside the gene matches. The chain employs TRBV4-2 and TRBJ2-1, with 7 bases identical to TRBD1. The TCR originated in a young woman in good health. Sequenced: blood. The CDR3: CASSQDREGASSDEQFF. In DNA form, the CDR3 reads TGTGCCAGCAGCCAAGATCGCGAGGGGGCCTCCTCCGATGAGCAGTTCTTC.